Listed below are T cell receptor beta chains from one sample, sequenced in a study of TIL therapy for anti-PD-1-resistant metastatic lung cancer. Libraries were prepared by immunoSEQ multiplex PCR; TCRdb keeps only in-frame clonotypes and omits some of them. The top ten clones hold under 7% of a sample with about 36,000 clones, 70% to 75% of them seen once. The sequenced sample was blood, obtained at baseline. The receptors shown here come from a person between 30 and 80 years old with non-small cell lung cancer. CDR3s include the opening cysteine and the closing phenylalanine or tryptophan. Each record gives: J gene, D gene, clone size, V gene, CDR3 protein, CDR3 DNA. D genes are given only for firm matches. Clone size appears in some rows only: once, few, many, or a class for an expanded clone.

>TRBJ2-6|-|-|TRBV9
CASSVSSGANVLTF
TGTGCCAGCAGCGTGTCCTCGGGGGCCAACGTCCTGACTTTC
>TRBJ2-4|-|once|TRBV18
CASSPTGGAKNIQYF
TGTGCCAGCTCACCAACAGGAGGGGCCAAAAACATTCAGTACTTC
>TRBJ2-5|-|-|TRBV27
CASSPKETQYF
TGTGCCAGCAGTCCTAAAGAGACCCAGTACTTC
>TRBJ1-2|TRBD1|few|TRBV2
CASRGQGAGYGYTF
TGTGCCAGCAGGGGACAGGGGGCAGGCTATGGCTACACCTTC
>TRBJ2-5|-|-|TRBV7-2
CASSFTRGGQETQYF
TGTGCCAGCAGCTTTACGAGGGGGGGCCAAGAGACCCAGTACTTC
>TRBJ1-2|TRBD1|-|TRBV30
CAWSVMPGGFGYGYTF
TGTGCCTGGAGTGTAATGCCAGGGGGCTTTGGCTATGGCTACACCTTC
>TRBJ2-7|-|-|TRBV2
CASRNRGGNEQYF
TGTGCCAGCAGGAACCGGGGCGGCAACGAGCAGTACTTC
>TRBJ2-2|TRBD1|-|TRBV7-8
CASSPEDRLNTGELFF
TGTGCCAGCAGCCCTGAGGACAGGCTGAACACCGGGGAGCTGTTTTTT
>TRBJ2-3|TRBD1|-|TRBV7-2
CASSLSPGQGAGDTQYF
TGTGCCAGCAGCTTAAGTCCCGGACAGGGGGCGGGAGATACGCAGTATTTT
>TRBJ2-7|-|-|TRBV6-5
CASSTGTLSYEQYF
TGTGCCAGCAGCACCGGGACCCTGTCCTACGAGCAGTACTTC
>TRBJ1-2|TRBD1|medium-sized|TRBV6-5
CASSYSGGGGYTF
TGTGCCAGCAGTTACTCAGGGGGCGGTGGCTACACCTTC
>TRBJ2-7|TRBD1|-|TRBV19
CASTTGTGGLVEQYF
TGTGCCAGTACCACAGGGACAGGGGGACTTGTCGAGCAGTACTTC
>TRBJ2-3|-|-|TRBV25-1
CASSDRDTDTQYF
TGTGCCAGCAGTGACCGGGACACAGATACGCAGTATTTT
>TRBJ2-7|TRBD1|-|TRBV7-6
CASSLNPGQSSYEQYF
TGTGCCAGCAGCTTAAATCCGGGACAGAGCTCCTACGAGCAGTACTTC
>TRBJ2-5|-|-|TRBV7-9
CASGAESETQYF
TGTGCCAGCGGGGCCGAGTCGGAGACCCAGTACTTC
>TRBJ1-1|-|-|TRBV7-6
CASSRDGNTEAFF
TGTGCCAGCAGCCGGGACGGGAACACTGAAGCTTTCTTT
>TRBJ2-6|-|-|TRBV11-3
CASSPASGANVLTF
TGTGCCAGCAGCCCCGCTTCCGGGGCCAACGTCCTGACTTTC
>TRBJ2-1|TRBD2|-|TRBV7-2
CANGPSGSRNEQFF
TGTGCCAACGGACCTAGCGGGAGTCGGAATGAGCAGTTCTTC
>TRBJ2-1|-|-|TRBV10-3
CATSLSSYNEQFF
TGTGCCACCTCATTGAGCTCCTACAATGAGCAGTTCTTC
>TRBJ2-7|TRBD2|-|TRBV5-4
CASSGGLAVYEQYF
TGTGCCAGCAGCGGGGGACTAGCTGTCTACGAGCAGTACTTC
>TRBJ1-5|-|few|TRBV21-1
CASSRGFGHGQGGGQPQHF
TGTGCCAGCAGCCGTGGCTTTGGGCACGGACAGGGGGGAGGACAGCCCCAGCATTTT
>TRBJ1-1|TRBD1|-|TRBV30
CAWTTDRATEAFF
TGTGCCTGGACTACAGACAGGGCCACTGAAGCTTTCTTT
>TRBJ2-1|TRBD2|-|TRBV19
CASRSNRAGRNEQFF
TGTGCCAGTAGATCTAACAGAGCGGGGCGCAATGAGCAGTTCTTC
>TRBJ2-6|TRBD1|once|TRBV29-1
CSVVTGGVSGANVLTF
TGCAGCGTTGTGACAGGGGGGGTATCTGGGGCCAACGTCCTGACTTTC
>TRBJ1-1|-|few|TRBV4-2
CASSQENWNTEAFF
TGTGCCAGCAGCCAAGAGAATTGGAACACTGAAGCTTTCTTT
>TRBJ2-7|-|-|TRBV28
CASTPWTASYEQYF
TGTGCCAGCACCCCGTGGACGGCTTCCTACGAGCAGTACTTC
>TRBJ2-3|-|-|TRBV7-7
CASSRAGTDTQYF
TGTGCTAGCAGTCGTGCGGGCACAGATACGCAGTATTTT
>TRBJ2-7|-|-|TRBV10-3
CAIRAGSSYEQYF
TGTGCCATCCGGGCGGGAAGCTCCTACGAGCAGTACTTC
>TRBJ1-2|TRBD1|-|TRBV30
CAWSAGTEHPNYGYTF
TGTGCCTGGAGTGCCGGGACAGAGCACCCTAACTATGGCTACACCTTC
>TRBJ1-4|-|-|TRBV4-3
CASSQSNEKLFF
TGCGCCAGCAGCCAGAGTAATGAAAAACTGTTTTTT
>TRBJ1-2|-|once|TRBV5-1
CASSGGPWQNYGYTF
TGCGCCAGCAGCGGGGGTCCGTGGCAGAACTATGGCTACACCTTC
>TRBJ2-7|TRBD2|-|TRBV9
CASSELGLAESEQYF
TGTGCCAGCAGCGAATTGGGGCTAGCGGAGAGCGAGCAGTACTTC
>TRBJ1-1|TRBD1|-|TRBV6-1
CASIGTGFMNTEAFF
TGTGCCAGCATTGGGACAGGGTTCATGAACACTGAAGCTTTCTTT
>TRBJ2-5|-|-|TRBV28
CASTFEGTQYF
TGTGCCAGCACTTTTGAAGGGACCCAGTACTTC
>TRBJ1-1|-|few|TRBV2
CASSARDKNTEAFF
TGTGCCAGCAGTGCCCGGGACAAGAACACTGAAGCTTTCTTT
>TRBJ1-1|-|-|TRBV14
CASSQTPGPRGAFF
TGTGCCAGCAGCCAGACTCCGGGCCCCCGGGGGGCTTTCTTT
>TRBJ2-5|TRBD2|-|TRBV5-4
CASTREGRVQETQYF
TGTGCCAGCACCCGGGAGGGGAGGGTTCAAGAGACCCAGTACTTC
>TRBJ2-7|TRBD2|-|TRBV28
CASSTLAVYEQYF
TGTGCCAGCAGTACGCTAGCGGTCTACGAGCAGTACTTC
>TRBJ1-1|-|-|TRBV29-1
CSVDAAGHTEAFF
TGCAGCGTTGATGCCGCCGGGCACACTGAAGCTTTCTTT
>TRBJ2-7|TRBD2|-|TRBV7-8
CASSLGIPGTSGYEQYF
TGTGCCAGCAGCTTAGGCATTCCCGGGACTAGCGGCTACGAGCAGTACTTC
>TRBJ2-2|-|few|TRBV5-1
CASSLGSNTGELFF
TGCGCCAGCAGCTTGGGGTCTAATACCGGGGAGCTGTTTTTT
>TRBJ2-5|TRBD1|-|TRBV2
CASSGDRQETQYF
TGTGCCAGCAGTGGGGACAGACAAGAGACCCAGTACTTC
>TRBJ2-2|-|few|TRBV20-1
CSAYEGELFF
TGCAGTGCTTATGAAGGGGAGCTGTTTTTT
>TRBJ1-2|TRBD1|-|TRBV5-1
CASSFIEGQGTGYTF
TGCGCCAGCAGCTTTATTGAGGGACAGGGGACAGGCTACACCTTC
>TRBJ2-7|TRBD1|-|TRBV19
CASSSGQGARQYF
TGTGCCAGTAGTTCGGGACAGGGGGCCAGGCAGTACTTC
>TRBJ1-5|TRBD1|-|TRBV25-1
CASSGTGDSNQPQHF
TGTGCCAGCAGTGGTACAGGGGATAGCAATCAGCCCCAGCATTTT
>TRBJ1-1|-|-|TRBV9
CASSVGGRLNTEAFF
TGTGCCAGCAGCGTAGGAGGACGGTTGAACACTGAAGCTTTCTTT
>TRBJ1-2|-|few|TRBV4-2
CASSQGAENPNYGYTF
TGTGCCAGCAGCCAAGGAGCAGAGAACCCTAACTATGGCTACACCTTC
>TRBJ2-3|TRBD2|-|TRBV2
CAEGTSGGTDTQYF
TGTGCCGAGGGAACTAGCGGGGGTACGGATACGCAGTATTTT
>TRBJ2-7|-|-|TRBV15
CATSRDWRQDLSYEQYF
TGTGCCACCAGCAGAGATTGGCGTCAGGACCTCTCCTACGAGCAGTACTTC
>TRBJ1-6|-|few|TRBV5-4
CASSPVGAVDNSPLHF
TGTGCCAGCAGCCCAGTGGGGGCCGTCGATAATTCACCCCTCCACTTT
>TRBJ2-1|-|-|TRBV10-3
CAISEGSAISWGGDEQFF
TGTGCCATCAGTGAAGGTTCGGCAATTAGTTGGGGCGGAGATGAGCAGTTCTTC
>TRBJ1-2|-|-|TRBV28
CASSLKKTNYGYTF
TGTGCCAGCAGTTTAAAGAAAACTAATTATGGCTACACCTTC